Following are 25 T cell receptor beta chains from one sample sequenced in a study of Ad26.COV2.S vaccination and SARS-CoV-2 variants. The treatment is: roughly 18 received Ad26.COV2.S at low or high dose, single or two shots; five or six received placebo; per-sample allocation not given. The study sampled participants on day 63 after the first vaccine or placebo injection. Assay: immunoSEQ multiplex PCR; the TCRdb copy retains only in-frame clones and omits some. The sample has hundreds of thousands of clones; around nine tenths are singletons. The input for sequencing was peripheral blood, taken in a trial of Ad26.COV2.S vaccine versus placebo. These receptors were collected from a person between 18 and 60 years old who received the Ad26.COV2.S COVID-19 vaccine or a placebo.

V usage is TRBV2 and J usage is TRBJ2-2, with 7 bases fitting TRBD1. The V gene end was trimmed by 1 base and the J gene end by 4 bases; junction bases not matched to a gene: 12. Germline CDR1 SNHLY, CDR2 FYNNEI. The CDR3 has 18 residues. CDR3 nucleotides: TGTGCCAGCAGTGAAGGCCCAGGGGGTTATGGTAGCACCGGGGAGCTGTTTTTT. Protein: CASSEGPGGYGSTGELFF.

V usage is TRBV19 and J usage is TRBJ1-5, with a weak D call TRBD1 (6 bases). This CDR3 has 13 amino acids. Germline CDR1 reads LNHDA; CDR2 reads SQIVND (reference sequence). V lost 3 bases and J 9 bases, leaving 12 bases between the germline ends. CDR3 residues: CASSMGGKRPQHF. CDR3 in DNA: TGTGCCAGTAGTATGGGGGGCAAGAGGCCCCAGCATTTT.

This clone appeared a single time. The CDR3 loop reads CASSEISGNTIYF. Written as DNA, the CDR3 is TGTGCCAGCAGTGAGATATCGGGAAACACCATATATTTT. The V and J genes are TRBV6-1 and TRBJ1-3; D unclear. Germline CDR1 is MNHNS and CDR2 is SASEGT. Trimming shortened V by 3 bases and J by 4 bases, and 7 bases separated the two germline ends. This CDR3 comprises 13 residues.

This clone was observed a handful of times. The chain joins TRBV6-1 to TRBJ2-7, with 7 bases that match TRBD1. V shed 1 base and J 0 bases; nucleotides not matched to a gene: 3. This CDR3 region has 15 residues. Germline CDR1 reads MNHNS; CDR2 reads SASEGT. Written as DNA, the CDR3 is TGTGCCAGCAGTGAAGATCCAGGGGGCTCCTACGAGCAGTACTTC. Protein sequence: CASSEDPGGSYEQYF.

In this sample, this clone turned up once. In DNA, the CDR3 is TGTGCCACCAGGGCGGAAGGCTACTATGGCTACACCTTC. It translates to CATRAEGYYGYTF. The chain joins TRBV28 to TRBJ1-2, with D possibly matching TRBD1 (5 bases). This CDR3 comprises 13 residues. Trimming cost V 10 bases and J 3 bases, with 15 bases left between them. Germline CDR1 is MDHEN and CDR2 is SYDVKM.

The CDR3 is CASRARGSRSYNEQFF. For the CDR3, the DNA is TGTGCCAGCAGGGCCAGGGGCAGCCGTTCCTACAATGAGCAGTTCTTC. The chain employs TRBV2 and TRBJ2-1; D may be TRBD1 (6 bases). The V end lost 6 bases, the J end lost 1 base, and 16 bases lay between the germline ends. In germline, CDR1 is SNHLY, CDR2 FYNNEI. This CDR3 contains 16 residues.

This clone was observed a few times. The chain's CDR3 is CASSLVTEAFF. CDR3 bases: TGTGCCAGCAGCTTGGTGACTGAAGCTTTCTTT. The chain is built from TRBV5-5 and TRBJ1-1, with no clear D. The CDR3 consists of 11 residues. V was trimmed by 0 bases and J by 5 bases, leaving 2 bases between them. Germline lookup yields CDR1 SGHKS and CDR2 YYEKEE (reference sequence).

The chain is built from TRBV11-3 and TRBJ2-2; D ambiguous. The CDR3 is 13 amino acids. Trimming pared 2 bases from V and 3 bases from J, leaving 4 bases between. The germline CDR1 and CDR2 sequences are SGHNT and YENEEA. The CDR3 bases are TGTGCCAGCAGCTTAAGAGACACCGGGGAGCTGTTTTTT. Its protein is CASSLRDTGELFF.

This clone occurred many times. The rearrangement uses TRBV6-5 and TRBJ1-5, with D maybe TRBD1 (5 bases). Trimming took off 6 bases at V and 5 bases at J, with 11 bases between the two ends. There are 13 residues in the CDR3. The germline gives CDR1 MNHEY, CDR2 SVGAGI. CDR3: CASSWGGDQPQHF. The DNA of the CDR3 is TGTGCCAGCAGCTGGGGGGGGGATCAGCCCCAGCATTTT.

CDR3 protein: CASRNQGQPTDEQYF. CDR3 sequence (DNA): TGTGCCAGCAGAAACCAGGGACAGCCTACGGACGAGCAGTACTTC. J is TRBJ2-7 and V is TRBV6-5; TRBD1 agrees at 7 bases. Trimming took 6 bases from V and 5 from J; bases not matched to a gene: 13. The length of the CDR3 is 15 residues. Germline V gene data show CDR1 as MNHEY and CDR2 as SVGAGI.

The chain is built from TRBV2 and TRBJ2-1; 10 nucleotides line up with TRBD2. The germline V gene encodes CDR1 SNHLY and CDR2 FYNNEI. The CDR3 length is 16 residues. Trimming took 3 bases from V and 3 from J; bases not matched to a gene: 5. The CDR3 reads CASSDSGLAVYNEQFF. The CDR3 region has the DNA TGTGCCAGCAGTGATTCTGGACTAGCGGTCTACAATGAGCAGTTCTTC. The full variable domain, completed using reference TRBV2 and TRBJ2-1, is EPEVTQTPSHQVTQMGQEVILRCVPISNHLYFYWYRQILGQKVEFLVSFYNNEISEKSEIFDDQFSVERPDGSNFTLKIRSTKLEDSAMYFCASSDSGLAVYNEQFFGPGTRLTVL.

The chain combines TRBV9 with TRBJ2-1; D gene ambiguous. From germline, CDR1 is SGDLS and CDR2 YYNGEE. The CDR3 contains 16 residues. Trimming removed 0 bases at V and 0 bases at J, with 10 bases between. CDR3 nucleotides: TGTGCCAGCAGCGTAGGTGCGAGTAGCTCCTACAATGAGCAGTTCTTC. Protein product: CASSVGASSSYNEQFF.

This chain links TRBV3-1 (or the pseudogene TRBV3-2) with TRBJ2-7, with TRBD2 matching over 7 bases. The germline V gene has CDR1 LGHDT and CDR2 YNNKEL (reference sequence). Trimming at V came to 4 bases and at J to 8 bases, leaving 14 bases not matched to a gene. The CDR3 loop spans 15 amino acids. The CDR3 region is CASSPPGGRVRKQYF. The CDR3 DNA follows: TGTGCCAGCAGCCCTCCCGGAGGGAGGGTTCGCAAGCAGTACTTC.

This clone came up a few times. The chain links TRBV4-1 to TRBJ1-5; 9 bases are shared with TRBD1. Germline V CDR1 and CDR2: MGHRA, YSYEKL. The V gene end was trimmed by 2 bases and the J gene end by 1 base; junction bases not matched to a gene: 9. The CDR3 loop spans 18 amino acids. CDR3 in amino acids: CASSQRTGVGESNQPQHF. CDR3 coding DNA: TGCGCCAGCAGCCAAAGGACAGGGGTGGGGGAAAGCAATCAGCCCCAGCATTTT.

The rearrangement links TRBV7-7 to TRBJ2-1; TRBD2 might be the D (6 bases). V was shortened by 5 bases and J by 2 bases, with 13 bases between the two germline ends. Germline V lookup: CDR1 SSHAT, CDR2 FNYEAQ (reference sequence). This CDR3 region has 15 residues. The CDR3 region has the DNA TGTGCCAGCAGCCCGCTAGCGATCCCCTACAATGAGCAGTTCTTC. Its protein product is CASSPLAIPYNEQFF.

CDR3 sequence reads: CASRRTGGLGELFF. The CDR3 nucleotides are TGTGCCAGCAGACGGACAGGGGGCTTGGGGGAGCTGTTTTTT. V and J are TRBV28 and TRBJ2-2, with TRBD1 identical over 11 bases. J lost 8 bases, V lost 6 bases, and 5 bases had no gene match. From germline, CDR1 is MDHEN and CDR2 SYDVKM. The CDR3 is 14 amino acids.

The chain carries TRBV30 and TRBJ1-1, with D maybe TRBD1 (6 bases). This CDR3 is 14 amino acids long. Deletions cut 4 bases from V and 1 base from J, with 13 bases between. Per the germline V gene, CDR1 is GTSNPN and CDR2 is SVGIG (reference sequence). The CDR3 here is CAWNLGQANTEAFF. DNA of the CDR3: TGTGCCTGGAACCTGGGACAAGCGAACACTGAAGCTTTCTTT.

CDR3 in DNA: TGTGCCAGCAGCGCGGGACTCCGGACGTACAATGAGCAGTTCTTC. This translates into CASSAGLRTYNEQFF. The genes are TRBV9 and TRBJ2-1; maybe TRBD2 (6 bases). Germline assignment: CDR1 SGDLS and CDR2 YYNGEE. Trimming took off 3 bases at V and 4 bases at J, with 14 bases between the two ends. The CDR3 runs 15 residues.

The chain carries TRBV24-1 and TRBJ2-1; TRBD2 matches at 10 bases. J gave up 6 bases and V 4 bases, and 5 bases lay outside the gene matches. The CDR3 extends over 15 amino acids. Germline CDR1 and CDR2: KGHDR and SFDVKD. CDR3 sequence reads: CATSDSGLAFNEQFF. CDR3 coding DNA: TGTGCCACCAGTGACTCGGGACTAGCGTTCAATGAGCAGTTCTTC.

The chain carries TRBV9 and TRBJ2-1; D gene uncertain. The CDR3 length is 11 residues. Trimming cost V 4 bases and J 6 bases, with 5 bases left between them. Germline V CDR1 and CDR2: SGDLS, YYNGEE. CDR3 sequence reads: CASSWGNEQFF. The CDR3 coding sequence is TGTGCCAGCAGCTGGGGCAATGAGCAGTTCTTC.

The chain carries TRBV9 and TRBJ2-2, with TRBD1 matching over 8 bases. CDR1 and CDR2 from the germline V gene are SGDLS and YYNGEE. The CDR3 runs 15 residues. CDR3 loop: CASGGPGRDTGELFF. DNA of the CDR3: TGTGCTTCAGGGGGCCCGGGGCGGGACACCGGGGAGCTGTTTTTT.

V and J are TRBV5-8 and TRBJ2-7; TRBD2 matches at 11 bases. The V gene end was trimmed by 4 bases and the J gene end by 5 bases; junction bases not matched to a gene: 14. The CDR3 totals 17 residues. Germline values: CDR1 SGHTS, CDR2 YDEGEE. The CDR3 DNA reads TGTGCCAGCAGCATAATGTTTAGCGGGAGGGCCGAAGACGAGCAGTACTTC. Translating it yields CASSIMFSGRAEDEQYF.

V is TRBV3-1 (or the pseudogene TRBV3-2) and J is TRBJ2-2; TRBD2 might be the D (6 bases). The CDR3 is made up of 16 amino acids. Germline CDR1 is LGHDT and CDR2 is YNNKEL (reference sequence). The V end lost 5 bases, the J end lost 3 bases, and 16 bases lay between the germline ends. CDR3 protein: CASSAGSGSDTGELFF. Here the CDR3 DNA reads TGTGCCAGCAGCGCAGGCAGCGGGTCGGACACCGGGGAGCTGTTTTTT.

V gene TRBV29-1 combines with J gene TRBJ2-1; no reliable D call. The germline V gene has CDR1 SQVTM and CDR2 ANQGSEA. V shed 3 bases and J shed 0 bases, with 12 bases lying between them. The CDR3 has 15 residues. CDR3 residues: CSVDSARSSYNEQFF. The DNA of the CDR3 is TGCAGCGTTGATTCGGCCAGGAGCTCCTACAATGAGCAGTTCTTC.

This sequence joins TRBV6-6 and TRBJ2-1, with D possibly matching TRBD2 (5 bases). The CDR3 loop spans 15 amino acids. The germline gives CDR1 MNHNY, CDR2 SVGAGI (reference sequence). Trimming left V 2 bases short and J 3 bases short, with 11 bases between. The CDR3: CASSYPNGVYNEQFF. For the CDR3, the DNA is TGTGCCAGCAGTTACCCTAACGGGGTCTACAATGAGCAGTTCTTC.